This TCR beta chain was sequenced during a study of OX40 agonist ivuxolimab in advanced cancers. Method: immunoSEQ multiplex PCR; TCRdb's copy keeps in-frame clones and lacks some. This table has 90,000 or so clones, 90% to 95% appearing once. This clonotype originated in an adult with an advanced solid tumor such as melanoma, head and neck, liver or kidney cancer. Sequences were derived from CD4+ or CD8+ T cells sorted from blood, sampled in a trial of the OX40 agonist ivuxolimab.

The CDR3 loop reads CASSFQGSRYTF. The CDR3 region has the DNA TGTGCCAGCAGCTTTCAGGGGTCGCGCTACACCTTC. The rearrangement uses TRBV7-9 and TRBJ1-2; perhaps TRBD1 as D (6 bases). Germline V gene lookup returns CDR1 SEHNR and CDR2 FQNEAQ (reference sequence). Trimming pared 3 bases from V and 9 bases from J, leaving 11 bases between. The CDR3 spans 12 residues. The variable domain in full, completed from reference TRBV7-9 and TRBJ1-2, reads DTGVSQNPRHKITKRGQNVTFRCDPISEHNRLYWYRQTLGQGPEFLTYFQNEAQLEKSRLLSDRFSAERPKGSFSTLEIQRTEQGDSAMYLCASSFQGSRYTFGSGTRLTVV.